Sequencing of this TCR beta chain was carried out in a study of Graves' ophthalmopathy and Graves' hyperthyroidism. Study-level information: Peripheral blood was collected at initial diagnosis, before any treatment.

This clonotype showed up many times. Using RNA transcripts, the TCR beta CDR3 regions were amplified. HTBI primers were employed in first-round RT-PCR, then a second-round multiplex PCR followed. TCRdb re-analysed the multiplex PCR reads in MiXCR, keeping a single row per CDR3 protein. Counted here are under 200,000 distinct CDR3 sequences, under 40% occurring once; the ten biggest clones make up around 5.5%. The sequencing sample was made of peripheral blood. The sequence derives from a woman in her forties with Graves' ophthalmopathy.

The CDR3 region is CASSPGTTGYVEQYF. DNA for the CDR3: TGTGCCAGCAGCCCCGGCACGACAGGCTACGTCGAGCAGTACTTC. This chain joins TRBV7-9 and TRBJ2-7, with D maybe TRBD1 (6 bases). Germline V gene sequence: CDR1 SEHNR, CDR2 FQNEAQ (reference sequence). Trimming left V 5 bases short and J 6 bases short, with 20 bases between. CDR3 length: 15 amino acids. Full variable domain (rest looked up from reference TRBV7-9 and TRBJ2-7): DTGVSQNPRHKITKRGQNVTFRCDPISEHNRLYWYRQTLGQGPEFLTYFQNEAQLEKSRLLSDRFSAERPKGSFSTLEIQRTEQGDSAMYLCASSPGTTGYVEQYFGPGTRLTVT.